The T cell receptor beta chain described here comes from a study of response to subunit inactivated influenza vaccine. Each CDR3 protein is one row after TCRdb ran MiXCR on the RT-PCR reads. The table has around 320,000 distinct CDR3 sequences, 20% to 25% seen once. This clonotype has more than one count but fewer than ten. The antigen is unknown. Notes on the study in general: It was the authors' suggestion that each seasonal influenza vaccination recruits few new T cells.

In germline, CDR1 is GTSNPN, CDR2 SVGIG (reference sequence). Trimming took 5 bases from V and 0 from J, leaving 11 bases between them. The CDR3 extends over 15 amino acids. The starting material was PBMCs from blood, obtained roughly 20 months after vaccination. The origin of this receptor is a man aged 45-69 years who received an inactivated influenza vaccine. V is TRBV30 and J is TRBJ1-6, with a tentative D call TRBD1 (5 bases). The chain's CDR3 is CAWDTGSSYNSPLHF. CDR3 DNA: TGTGCCTGGGATACAGGCAGCTCCTATAATTCACCCCTCCACTTT.